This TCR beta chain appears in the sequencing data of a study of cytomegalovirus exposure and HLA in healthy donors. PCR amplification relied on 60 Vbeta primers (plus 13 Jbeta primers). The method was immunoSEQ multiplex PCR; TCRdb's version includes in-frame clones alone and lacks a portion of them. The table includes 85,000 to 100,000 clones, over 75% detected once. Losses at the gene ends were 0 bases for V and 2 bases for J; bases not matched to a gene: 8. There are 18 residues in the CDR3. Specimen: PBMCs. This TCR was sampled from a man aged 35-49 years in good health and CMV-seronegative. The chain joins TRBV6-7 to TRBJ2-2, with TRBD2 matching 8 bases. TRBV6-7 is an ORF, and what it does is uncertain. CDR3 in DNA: TGTGCCAGCAGTTACTCGGAACTAGCGGTTCCAAACACCGGGGAGCTGTTTTTT. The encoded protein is CASSYSELAVPNTGELFF.